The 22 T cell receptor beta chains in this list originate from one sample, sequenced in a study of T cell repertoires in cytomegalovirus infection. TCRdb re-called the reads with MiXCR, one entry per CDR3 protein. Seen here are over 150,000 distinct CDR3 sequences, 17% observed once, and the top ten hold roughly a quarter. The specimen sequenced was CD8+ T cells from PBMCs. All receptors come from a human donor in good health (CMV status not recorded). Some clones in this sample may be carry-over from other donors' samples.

CDR3 sequence: CSASGRGNTIYF. CDR3 bases: TGCAGCGCTAGCGGGCGAGGAAACACCATATATTTT. The chain employs TRBV29-1 and TRBJ1-3; D uncertain. The germline V and J ends were trimmed by 7 bases and 4 bases, with 11 bases remaining between them. The CDR3 length is 12 residues. Looked up from germline, CDR1 is SQVTM and CDR2 is ANQGSEA.

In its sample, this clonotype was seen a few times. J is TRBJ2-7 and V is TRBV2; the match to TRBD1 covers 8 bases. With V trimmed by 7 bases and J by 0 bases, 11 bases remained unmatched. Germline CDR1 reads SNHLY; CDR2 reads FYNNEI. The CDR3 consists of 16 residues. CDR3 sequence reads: CASTGRRTGGSYEQYF. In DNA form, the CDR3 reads TGTGCCAGCACCGGTCGGAGAACAGGGGGCTCCTACGAGCAGTACTTC.

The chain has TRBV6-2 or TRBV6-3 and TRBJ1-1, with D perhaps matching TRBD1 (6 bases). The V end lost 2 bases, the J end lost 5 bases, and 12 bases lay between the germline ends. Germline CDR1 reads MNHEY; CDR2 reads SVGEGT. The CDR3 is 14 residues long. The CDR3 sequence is CASSYGGAGTEAFF. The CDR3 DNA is TGTGCCAGCAGTTACGGGGGGGCTGGTACTGAAGCTTTCTTT.

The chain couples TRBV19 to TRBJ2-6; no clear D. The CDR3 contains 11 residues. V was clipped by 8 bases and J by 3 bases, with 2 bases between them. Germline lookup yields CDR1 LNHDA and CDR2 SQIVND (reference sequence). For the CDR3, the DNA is TGTGCCAGTTGTGGGGCCAACGTCCTGACTTTC. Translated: CASCGANVLTF.

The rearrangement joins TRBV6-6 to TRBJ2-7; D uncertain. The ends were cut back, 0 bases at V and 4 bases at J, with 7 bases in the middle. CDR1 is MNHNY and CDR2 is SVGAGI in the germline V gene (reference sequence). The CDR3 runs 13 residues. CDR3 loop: CASSYSGLYEQYF. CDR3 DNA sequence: TGTGCCAGCAGTTACTCAGGTTTATACGAGCAGTACTTC.

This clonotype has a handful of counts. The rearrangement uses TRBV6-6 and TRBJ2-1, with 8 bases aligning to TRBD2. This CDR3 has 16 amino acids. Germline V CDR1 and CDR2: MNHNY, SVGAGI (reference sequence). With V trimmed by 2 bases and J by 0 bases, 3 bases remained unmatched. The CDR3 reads CASSYPAGGSYNEQFF. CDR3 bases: TGTGCCAGCAGTTACCCGGCGGGGGGCTCCTACAATGAGCAGTTCTTC.

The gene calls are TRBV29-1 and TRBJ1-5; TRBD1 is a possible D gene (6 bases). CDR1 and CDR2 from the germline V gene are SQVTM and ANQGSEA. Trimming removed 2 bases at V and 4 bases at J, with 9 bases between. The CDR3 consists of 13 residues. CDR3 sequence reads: CSVESGVNQPQHF. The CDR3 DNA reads TGCAGCGTTGAATCAGGGGTTAATCAGCCCCAGCATTTT.

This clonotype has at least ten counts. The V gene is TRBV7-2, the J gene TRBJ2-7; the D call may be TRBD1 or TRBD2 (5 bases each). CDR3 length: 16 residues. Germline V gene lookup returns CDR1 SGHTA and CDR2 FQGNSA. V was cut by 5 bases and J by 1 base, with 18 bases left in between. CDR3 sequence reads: CASSEMAGTASYEQYF. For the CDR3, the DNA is TGTGCCAGCAGCGAGATGGCCGGGACCGCGTCCTACGAGCAGTACTTC.

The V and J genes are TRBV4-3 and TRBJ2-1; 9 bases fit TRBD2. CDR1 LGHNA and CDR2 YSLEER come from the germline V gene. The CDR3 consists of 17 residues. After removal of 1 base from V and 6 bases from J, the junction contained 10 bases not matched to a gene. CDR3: CASSQAGNGRGGNEQFF. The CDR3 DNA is TGCGCCAGCAGCCAAGCAGGAAATGGGCGGGGGGGCAATGAGCAGTTCTTC.

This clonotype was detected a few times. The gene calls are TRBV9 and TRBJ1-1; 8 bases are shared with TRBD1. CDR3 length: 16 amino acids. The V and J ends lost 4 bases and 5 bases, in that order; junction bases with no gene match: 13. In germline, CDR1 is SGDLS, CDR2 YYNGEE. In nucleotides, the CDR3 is TGTGCCAGCAGCCCAAGGGGACAGGTAAGAAATACTGAAGCTTTCTTT. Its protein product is CASSPRGQVRNTEAFF.

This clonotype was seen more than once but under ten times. CDR3 protein: CASTMKGEANEKLFF. CDR3 nucleotides: TGTGCCAGCACCATGAAGGGGGAGGCTAATGAAAAACTGTTTTTT. V is TRBV2 and J is TRBJ1-4; TRBD1 is a possible D gene (6 bases). This CDR3 is built from 15 residues. From germline, CDR1 is SNHLY and CDR2 FYNNEI. V was shortened by 7 bases and J by 3 bases, with 15 bases between the two germline ends. The complete variable domain, with remaining parts taken from reference TRBV2 and TRBJ1-4, reads EPEVTQTPSHQVTQMGQEVILRCVPISNHLYFYWYRQILGQKVEFLVSFYNNEISEKSEIFDDQFSVERPDGSNFTLKIRSTKLEDSAMYFCASTMKGEANEKLFFGSGTQLSVL.

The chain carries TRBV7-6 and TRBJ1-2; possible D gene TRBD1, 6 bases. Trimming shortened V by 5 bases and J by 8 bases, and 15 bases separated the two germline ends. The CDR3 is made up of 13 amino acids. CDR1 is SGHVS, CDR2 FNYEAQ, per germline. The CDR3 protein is CASSPTGSGGYTF. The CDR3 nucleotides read TGTGCCAGCAGCCCAACAGGGTCGGGGGGCTACACCTTC.

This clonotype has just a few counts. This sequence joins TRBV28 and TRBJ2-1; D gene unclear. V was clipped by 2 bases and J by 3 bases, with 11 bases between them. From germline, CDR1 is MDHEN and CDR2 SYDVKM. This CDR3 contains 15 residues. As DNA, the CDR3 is TGTGCCAGCAGTTTAGCTAGGCTTAGCTACAATGAGCAGTTCTTC. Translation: CASSLARLSYNEQFF.

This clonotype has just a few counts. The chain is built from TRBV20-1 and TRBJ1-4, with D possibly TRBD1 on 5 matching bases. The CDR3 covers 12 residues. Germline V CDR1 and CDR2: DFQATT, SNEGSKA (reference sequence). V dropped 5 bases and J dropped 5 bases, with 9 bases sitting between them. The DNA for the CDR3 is TGCAGTGCTTACGGGGGGAATGAAAAACTGTTTTTT. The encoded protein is CSAYGGNEKLFF.

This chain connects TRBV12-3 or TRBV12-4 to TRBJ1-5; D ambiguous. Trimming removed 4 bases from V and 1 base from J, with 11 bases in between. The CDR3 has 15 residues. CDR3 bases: TGTGCCAGCAGTTCTCTAGCGGGGAGCAATCAGCCCCAGCATTTT. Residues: CASSSLAGSNQPQHF.

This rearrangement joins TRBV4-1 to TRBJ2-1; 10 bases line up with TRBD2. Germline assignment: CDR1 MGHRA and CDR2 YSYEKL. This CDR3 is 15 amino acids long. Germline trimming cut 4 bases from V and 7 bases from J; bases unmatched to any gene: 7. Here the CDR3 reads CASSLKRGGLNEQFF. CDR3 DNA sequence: TGCGCCAGCAGCCTTAAGCGGGGGGGCTTAAATGAGCAGTTCTTC.

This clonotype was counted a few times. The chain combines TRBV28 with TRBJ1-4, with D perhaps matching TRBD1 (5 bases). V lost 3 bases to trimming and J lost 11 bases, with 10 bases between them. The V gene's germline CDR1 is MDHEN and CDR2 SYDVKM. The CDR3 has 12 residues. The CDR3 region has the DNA TGTGCCAGCAGTTTTTCAGGGTCCAAACTGTTTTTT. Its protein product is CASSFSGSKLFF. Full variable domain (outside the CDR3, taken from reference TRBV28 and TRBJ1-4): DVKVTQSSRYLVKRTGEKVFLECVQDMDHENMFWYRQDPGLGLRLIYFSYDVKMKEKGDIPEGYSVSREKKERFSLILESASTNQTSMYLCASSFSGSKLFFGSGTQLSVL.

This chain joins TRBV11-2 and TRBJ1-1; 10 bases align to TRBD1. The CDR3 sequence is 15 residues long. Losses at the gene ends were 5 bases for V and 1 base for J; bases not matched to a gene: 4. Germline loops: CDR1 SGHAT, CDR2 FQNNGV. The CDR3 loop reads CASSGGDRGNTEAFF. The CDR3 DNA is TGTGCCAGCAGCGGAGGGGACAGGGGGAACACTGAAGCTTTCTTT.

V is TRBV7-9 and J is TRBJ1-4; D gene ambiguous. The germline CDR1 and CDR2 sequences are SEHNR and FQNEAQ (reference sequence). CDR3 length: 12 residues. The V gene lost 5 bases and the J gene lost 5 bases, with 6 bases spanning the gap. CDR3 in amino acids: CASSVQNEKLFF. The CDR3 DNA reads TGTGCCAGCAGCGTACAGAATGAAAAACTGTTTTTT.

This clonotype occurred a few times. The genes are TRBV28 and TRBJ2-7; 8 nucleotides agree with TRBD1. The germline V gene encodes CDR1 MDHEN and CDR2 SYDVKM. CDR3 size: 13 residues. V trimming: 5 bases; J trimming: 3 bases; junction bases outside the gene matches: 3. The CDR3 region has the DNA TGTGCCAGCAGTCGGGACAGGCGCTACGAGCAGTACTTC. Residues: CASSRDRRYEQYF.

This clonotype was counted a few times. CDR3 nucleotides: TGTGCCAGCAGTTGGGGCTCGGAGCAGTTCTTC. Protein: CASSWGSEQFF. The chain employs TRBV28 and TRBJ2-1, with D perhaps matching TRBD1 (5 bases). Germline CDR1 and CDR2: MDHEN and SYDVKM. The V gene lost 4 bases and the J gene lost 10 bases, with 8 bases spanning the gap. This CDR3 is 11 amino acids long.

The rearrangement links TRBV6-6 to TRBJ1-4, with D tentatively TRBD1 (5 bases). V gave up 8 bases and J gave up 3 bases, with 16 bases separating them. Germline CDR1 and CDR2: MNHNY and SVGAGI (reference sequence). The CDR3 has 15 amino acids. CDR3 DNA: TGTGCCAGCCTGGAGGGGTTTGGGGCTAATGAAAAACTGTTTTTT. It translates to CASLEGFGANEKLFF.